Reported below is one T cell receptor (beta chain). This sample was included in a study of siplizumab effects on memory and regulatory T cells. This table comes from immunoSEQ multiplex PCR, and its TCRdb copy is limited to in-frame clones, with some not included. The sample yields 57,000 or so clones, 85% to 95% seen once. Germline V gene lookup returns CDR1 SEHNR and CDR2 FQNEAQ (reference sequence). V was cut by 3 bases and J by 3 bases, with 5 bases left in between. The CDR3 is 12 residues long. The sequence came from a human donor in good health. J is TRBJ1-1 and V is TRBV7-9; the D is unclear. The sequenced sample consisted of CD8+ T cells sorted from blood. The CDR3 sequence: CASSLLYTEAFF. CDR3 coding DNA: TGTGCCAGCAGCTTGTTGTACACTGAAGCTTTCTTT.